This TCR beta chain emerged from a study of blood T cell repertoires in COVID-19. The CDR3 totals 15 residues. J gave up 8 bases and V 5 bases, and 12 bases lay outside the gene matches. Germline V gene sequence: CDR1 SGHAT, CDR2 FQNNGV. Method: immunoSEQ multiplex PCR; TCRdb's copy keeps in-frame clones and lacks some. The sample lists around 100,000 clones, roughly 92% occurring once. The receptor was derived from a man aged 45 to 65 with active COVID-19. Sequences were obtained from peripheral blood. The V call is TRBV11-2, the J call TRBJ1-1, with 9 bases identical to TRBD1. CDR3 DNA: TGTGCCAGCAGCCCTTGGGGGACAGGGATTGGGGAAGCTTTCTTT. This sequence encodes CASSPWGTGIGEAFF. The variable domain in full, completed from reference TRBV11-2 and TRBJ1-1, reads EAGVAQSPRYKIIEKRQSVAFWCNPISGHATLYWYQQILGQGPKLLIQFQNNGVVDDSQLPKDRFSAERLKGVDSTLKIQPAKLEDSAVYLCASSPWGTGIGEAFFGQGTRLTVV.